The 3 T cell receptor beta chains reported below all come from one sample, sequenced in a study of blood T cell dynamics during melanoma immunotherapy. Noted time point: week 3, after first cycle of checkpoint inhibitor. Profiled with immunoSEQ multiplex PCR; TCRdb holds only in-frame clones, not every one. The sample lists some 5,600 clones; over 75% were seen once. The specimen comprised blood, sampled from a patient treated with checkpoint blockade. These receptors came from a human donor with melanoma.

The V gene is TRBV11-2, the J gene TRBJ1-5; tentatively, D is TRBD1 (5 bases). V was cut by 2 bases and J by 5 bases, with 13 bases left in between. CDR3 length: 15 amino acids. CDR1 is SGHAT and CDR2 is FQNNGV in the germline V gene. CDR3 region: CASSLIWQGHQPQHF. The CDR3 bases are TGTGCCAGCAGCTTAATTTGGCAGGGACATCAGCCCCAGCATTTT.

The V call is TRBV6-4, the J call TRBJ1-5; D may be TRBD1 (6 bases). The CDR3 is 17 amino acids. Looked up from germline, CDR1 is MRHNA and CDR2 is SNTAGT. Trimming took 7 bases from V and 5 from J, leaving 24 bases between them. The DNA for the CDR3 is TGTGCCAGCACCAACAGGGTGGACAACATAGGCGATCAGCCCCAGCATTTT. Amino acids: CASTNRVDNIGDQPQHF.

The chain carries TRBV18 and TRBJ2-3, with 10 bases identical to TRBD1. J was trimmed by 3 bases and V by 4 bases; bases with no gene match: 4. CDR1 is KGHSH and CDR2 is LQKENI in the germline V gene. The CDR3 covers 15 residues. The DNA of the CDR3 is TGTGCCAGCTCACGAGGACAGGGGGGAACAGATACGCAGTATTTT. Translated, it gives CASSRGQGGTDTQYF.